The 8 T cell receptor beta chains below come from one sample, sequenced in a study of blood T cells in healthy people across ages. PCR was performed a second time for about 7 to 11 cycles using a sample-barcoded 5' primer and a J-beta primer mix. In TCRdb, the 5' RACE reads were re-called with MiXCR into one record per CDR3 protein. The sample consists of 850,000 to 1,100,000 distinct CDR3 sequences, 35% to 40% of them appearing once. Sequencing input: blood. Source of these receptors: a man aged 18 to 29 in good health.

The rearrangement links TRBV7-7 to TRBJ2-1, with D uncertain. The CDR3 spans 15 residues. Germline CDR1 and CDR2: SSHAT and FNYEAQ (reference sequence). V was pared by 5 bases and J by 2 bases, with 13 bases between. In DNA form, the CDR3 reads TGTGCCAGCAGCCCTCGTAGGTCCCCCTACAATGAGCAGTTCTTC. This translates into CASSPRRSPYNEQFF. The full variable domain, rest sourced from reference TRBV7-7 and TRBJ2-1, is GAGVSQSPRYKVTKRGQDVTLRCDPISSHATLYWYQQALGQGPEFLTYFNYEAQPDKSGLPSDRFSAERPEGSISTLTIQRTEQRDSAMYRCASSPRRSPYNEQFFGPGTRLTVL.

The chain uses TRBV10-3 and TRBJ1-4; possible D gene TRBD1, 6 bases. The V and J ends lost 2 bases and 8 bases respectively, with 15 bases between them. CDR3 length equals 15 residues. From germline, CDR1 is ENHRY and CDR2 SYGVKD. The CDR3 is CAISEATGLDEKLFF. CDR3 coding DNA: TGTGCCATCAGTGAGGCCACAGGGCTTGACGAAAAACTGTTTTTT.

V usage is TRBV28 and J usage is TRBJ1-5, with a possible D match to TRBD1 (6 bases). This CDR3 spans 16 amino acids. V lost 8 bases, J lost 0 bases, and 17 bases lay in between. CDR1 and CDR2 (germline): MDHEN, SYDVKM. Here the CDR3 DNA reads TGTGCCAGCGTTCCCCCCCCGGGACATAGCAATCAGCCCCAGCATTTT. Translation: CASVPPPGHSNQPQHF.

There are a few counts of this clonotype. The V gene is TRBV25-1, the J gene TRBJ1-1; 7 nucleotides match TRBD1. The CDR3 spans 15 residues. Unmatched junction bases numbered 10, after V lost 6 bases and J lost 3 bases. The V gene's germline CDR1 is MGHDK and CDR2 SYGVNS. The CDR3 DNA sequence: TGTGCCAGCAGAGGACCCCAGGGGGGGGACACTGAAGCTTTCTTT. Protein: CASRGPQGGDTEAFF.

In its sample, this clonotype was seen once. The V call is TRBV28, the J call TRBJ2-4; no firm D call. Near its end, the DNA agrees better with TRBJ2-7, so the J call may be wrong. The CDR3 is 8 amino acids. Germline CDR1 MDHEN, CDR2 SYDVKM. The CDR3, as DNA: TGTGTTGTCGACGAGCAGTACTTC. This gives the protein CVVDEQYF.

The chain carries TRBV27 and TRBJ1-1; D is unresolved. V was shortened by 1 base and J by 8 bases, with 11 bases between the two germline ends. The germline CDR1 and CDR2 sequences are MNHEY and SMNVEV (reference sequence). This CDR3 is built from 13 residues. The CDR3 DNA sequence: TGTGCCAGCAGTTTATACCGGGGAGAGGAAGCTTTCTTT. Translation gives CASSLYRGEEAFF.

V usage is TRBV9 and J usage is TRBJ2-3; D is unclear. Trimming took 2 bases from V and 0 from J, leaving 16 bases between them. Looked up from germline, CDR1 is SGDLS and CDR2 is YYNGEE. CDR3 length: 17 amino acids. CDR3 sequence reads: CASSVYDPPTSTDTQYF. The CDR3 DNA follows: TGTGCCAGCAGCGTGTATGATCCCCCTACTAGCACAGATACGCAGTATTTT.

The chain carries TRBV27 and TRBJ2-1, with a possible D match to TRBD1 (6 bases). With 6 bases removed from V and 6 bases from J, the gap between germline ends came to 18 bases. Germline CDR1 and CDR2: MNHEY and SMNVEV (reference sequence). The CDR3 is made up of 15 amino acids. The chain's CDR3 is CASRPLGTPPNEQFF. In DNA form, the CDR3 reads TGTGCCAGCAGGCCCCTGGGGACACCTCCCAATGAGCAGTTCTTC.